What follows describes a single T cell receptor (beta chain). V was trimmed by 0 bases and J by 4 bases, leaving 15 bases between them. The CDR3 is 16 amino acids. Germline CDR1 reads LGHDT; CDR2 reads YNNKEL (reference sequence). The data stem from a study of blood T cell repertoires in COVID-19. Study context: Samples came from the United States, Italy and Spain, spanning acute and convalescent COVID-19. PBMCs, B-cell-depleted T cells, or T cells were the source of the cDNA or gDNA that made up the material.

Authors' analysis steps: Amplification with reference gene primers provided the estimates of nucleated cell counts. The assay was immunoSEQ multiplex PCR, and TCRdb's table has in-frame clones only and misses some. The V and J calls and clone size were taken over from that table, and D and trimming were inferred from the DNA. The sample shows about 150,000 clones, about 88% of them seen only once. Seattle participants joined during active infection and were tracked over time. The sample was peripheral blood. The rearrangement joins TRBV3-1 (or the pseudogene TRBV3-2) to TRBJ1-1, with a possible D match to TRBD1 (5 bases). The source is a human donor with COVID-19, enrolled during active disease. The donor label of this sample is uncertain. The CDR3 region is CASSQDLQRGITEAFF. The DNA of the CDR3 is TGTGCCAGCAGCCAAGATTTACAGCGGGGCATCACTGAAGCTTTCTTT.